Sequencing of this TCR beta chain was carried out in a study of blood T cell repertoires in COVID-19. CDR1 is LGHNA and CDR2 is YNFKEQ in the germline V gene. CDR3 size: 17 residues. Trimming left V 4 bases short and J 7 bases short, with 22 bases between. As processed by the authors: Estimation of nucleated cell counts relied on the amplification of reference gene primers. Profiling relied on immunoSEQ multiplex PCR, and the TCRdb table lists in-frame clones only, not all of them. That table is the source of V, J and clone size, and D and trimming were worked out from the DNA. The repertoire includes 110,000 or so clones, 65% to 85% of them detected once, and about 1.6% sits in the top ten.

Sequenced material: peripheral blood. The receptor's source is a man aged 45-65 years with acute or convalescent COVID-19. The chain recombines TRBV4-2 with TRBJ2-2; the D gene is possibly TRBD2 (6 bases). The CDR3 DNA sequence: TGTGCCAGCAGCCTATCCTATCAAGGCGGGGAGGTCGGGGAGCTGTTTTTT. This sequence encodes CASSLSYQGGEVGELFF.